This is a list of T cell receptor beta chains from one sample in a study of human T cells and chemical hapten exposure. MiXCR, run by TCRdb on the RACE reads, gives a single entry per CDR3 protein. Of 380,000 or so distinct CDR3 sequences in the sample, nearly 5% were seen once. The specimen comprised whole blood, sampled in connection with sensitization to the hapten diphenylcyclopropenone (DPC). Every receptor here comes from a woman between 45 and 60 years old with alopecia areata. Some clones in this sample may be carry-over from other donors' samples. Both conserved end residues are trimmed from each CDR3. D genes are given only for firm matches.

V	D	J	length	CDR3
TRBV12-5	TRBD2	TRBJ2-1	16	ASGLPPWTSGAYNEQF
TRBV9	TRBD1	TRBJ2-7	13	ASSAGGQVAYEQY
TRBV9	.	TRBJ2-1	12	ASSVENGIYEQF
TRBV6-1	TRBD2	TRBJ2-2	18	ASPTILSWLAGGFTGELF
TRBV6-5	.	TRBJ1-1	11	ATNQGTNTEAF
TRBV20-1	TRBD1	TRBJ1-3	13	SARDSDRGGNTIY
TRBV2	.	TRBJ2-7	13	ASSVPGRSSYEQY
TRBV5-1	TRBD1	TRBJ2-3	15	ASSLDGRGQGIDTQY
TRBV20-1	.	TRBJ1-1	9	SARVPGEAF
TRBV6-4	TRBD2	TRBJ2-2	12	ASSASGITGELF